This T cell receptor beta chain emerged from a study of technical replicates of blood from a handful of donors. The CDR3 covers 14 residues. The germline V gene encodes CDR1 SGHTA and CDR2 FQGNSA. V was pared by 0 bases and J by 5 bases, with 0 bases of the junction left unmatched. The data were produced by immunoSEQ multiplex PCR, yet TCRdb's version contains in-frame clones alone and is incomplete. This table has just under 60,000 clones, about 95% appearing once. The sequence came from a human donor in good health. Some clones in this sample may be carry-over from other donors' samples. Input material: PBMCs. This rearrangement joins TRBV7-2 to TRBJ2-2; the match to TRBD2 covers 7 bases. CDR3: CASSLAGGTGELFF. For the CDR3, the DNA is TGTGCCAGCAGCTTAGCCGGGGGGACCGGGGAGCTGTTTTTT.